This T cell receptor (beta chain) was recorded in a study of long-term antiretroviral therapy in people with HIV. This was the immunoSEQ v3.0 assay at survey level. The study targeted 40,000-50,000 T-cell genomes per sample in sequencing. Produced via immunoSEQ multiplex PCR; TCRdb's table is partial and in-frame only. The profile shows about 28,000 clones, roughly 95% of them singletons. Comment on this clone: Its antigen is unknown.

Study-wide points: Repertoires with HIV possessed tighter CDR3 length spans than those of controls.

Per donor, at least one pre-ART and at least two post-ART PBMC samples were obtained. Trimming took 1 base from V and 7 from J, leaving 13 bases between them. This CDR3 spans 14 amino acids. The V gene's germline CDR1 is LGHNT and CDR2 FRNRAP. The TCR was taken from a man under 40 with HIV. The chain uses TRBV12-5 and TRBJ1-2, with D maybe TRBD1 (5 bases). This sample comprised unsorted PBMCs, obtained roughly 6 years after starting antiretroviral therapy. In DNA form, the CDR3 reads TGTGCTAGTGGTTTGGGGCAGGGTCATCCTGGCTACACCTTC. Residues: CASGLGQGHPGYTF.